The rows below give T cell receptor beta chains drawn from one sample of a study of T-cell reconstitution after alpha-beta-depleted transplantation in children. Using its own MiXCR run on the PCR reads, TCRdb lists one record per CDR3 protein. The repertoire has fewer than 400,000 distinct CDR3 sequences, approximately 23% of them found once; the top ten carry around 9.9%. The sequences come from PBMCs, mostly from graft donor cells, collected 180 days after TCRalphabeta/CD19-depleted stem cell transplant. The receptors derive from a male patient between 5 and 17 years old who had a stem cell transplant for acute lymphoblastic leukemia, so the T cells may come from the graft donor. Both conserved end residues are part of each CDR3. The D gene is left open where the match is weak. For some rows the clone size is stated as once, few or many, or as a class when expanded; others skip it.

J gene,CDR3 length,clone size,D gene,V gene,CDR3 protein,CDR3 DNA
TRBJ2-7,14,.,TRBD1,TRBV19,CASRRTGDNYEQYF,TGTGCCAGTAGACGGACAGGGGACAACTACGAGCAGTACTTC
TRBJ1-1,15,many,TRBD1,TRBV6-1,CASSGTGSPNTEAFF,TGTGCCAGCAGCGGGACAGGGTCCCCGAACACTGAAGCTTTCTTT
TRBJ2-4,17,.,TRBD1,TRBV4-1,CASSQGPQGALKNIQYF,TGCGCCAGCAGCCAAGGACCTCAGGGGGCGTTAAAAAACATTCAGTACTTC
TRBJ1-3,13,few,.,TRBV28,CASRATGLNTIYF,TGTGCCAGCAGGGCCACAGGGTTAAACACCATATATTTT
TRBJ2-1,14,.,.,TRBV5-1,CASSFRDGYNEQFF,TGCGCCAGCAGCTTTCGGGACGGATACAATGAGCAGTTCTTC
TRBJ2-1,16,.,TRBD2,TRBV4-1,CASSKPGLASYNEQFF,TGCGCCAGCAGCAAACCGGGACTAGCGTCCTACAATGAGCAGTTCTTC
TRBJ2-2,13,few,.,TRBV20-1,CSASGFPIGELFF,TGCAGTGCATCGGGATTCCCAATCGGGGAGCTGTTTTTT
TRBJ2-7,17,many,.,TRBV4-1,CASSQVVGALSSYEQYF,TGCGCCAGCAGCCAAGTGGTGGGAGCGTTAAGCTCCTACGAGCAGTACTTC
TRBJ2-3,16,few,TRBD2,TRBV3-1,CASSPLAGAATDTQYF,TGTGCCAGCAGCCCCTTAGCGGGAGCAGCGACAGATACGCAGTATTTT
TRBJ2-7,15,many,TRBD2,TRBV29-1,CSVERTSGALHEQYF,TGCAGCGTTGAAAGGACTAGCGGAGCCCTCCACGAGCAGTACTTC
TRBJ1-6,14,.,.,TRBV5-4,CASSFSRVNSPLHF,TGTGCCAGCAGCTTCAGCAGGGTTAATTCACCCCTCCACTTT
TRBJ1-1,14,.,.,TRBV20-1,CSARDRHSYTEAFF,TGCAGTGCTAGAGATAGGCACAGTTACACTGAAGCTTTCTTT
TRBJ1-1,14,few,TRBD1,TRBV18,CASSPRQGQTEAFF,TGTGCCAGCTCACCACGACAGGGGCAGACTGAAGCTTTCTTT
TRBJ2-7,12,.,.,TRBV2,CASHGVTREQYF,TGTGCCAGCCACGGGGTCACTAGGGAGCAGTACTTC
TRBJ2-3,15,.,.,TRBV25-1,CASSDFGSRTDTQYF,TGTGCCAGCAGTGATTTTGGGAGTCGGACAGATACGCAGTATTTT
TRBJ2-1,16,.,TRBD1,TRBV6-5,CASSLDRAVTYNEQFF,TGTGCCAGCAGTTTAGACAGGGCAGTCACCTACAATGAGCAGTTCTTC
TRBJ1-1,13,hyperexpanded,.,TRBV7-3,CASSTQGLTEAFF,TGTGCCAGCAGCACACAGGGTTTGACTGAAGCTTTCTTT
TRBJ2-1,14,.,.,TRBV9,CASSRVGTPREQFF,TGTGCCAGCAGCAGGGTGGGGACCCCCAGGGAGCAGTTCTTC
TRBJ2-1,16,.,.,TRBV12-3/TRBV12-4,CASRHPRSGLYNEQFF,TGTGCCAGCAGGCACCCAAGGAGCGGGCTCTACAATGAGCAGTTCTTC
TRBJ2-4,15,.,TRBD2,TRBV7-9,CASSARTSGKNIQYF,TGTGCCAGCAGCGCGAGGACTAGCGGCAAAAACATTCAGTACTTC
TRBJ2-7,12,.,.,TRBV29-1,CSVEFVGDEQYF,TGCAGCGTTGAGTTTGTAGGGGACGAGCAGTACTTC
TRBJ1-3,14,.,.,TRBV18,CASSQGLGGNTIYF,TGTGCCAGCTCCCAGGGGCTAGGTGGAAACACCATATATTTT
TRBJ2-3,15,few,.,TRBV6-5,CASSYSISRGDTQYF,TGTGCCAGCAGTTACTCGATTAGCCGAGGAGATACGCAGTATTTT
TRBJ2-7,13,.,.,TRBV19,CASSIAEAYEQYF,TGTGCCAGTAGTATAGCGGAGGCCTACGAGCAGTACTTC
TRBJ2-7,13,.,.,TRBV29-1,CSVEGLRGYEQYF,TGCAGCGTTGAAGGCCTCAGGGGCTACGAGCAGTACTTC
TRBJ2-1,14,.,.,TRBV4-2,CASSGAGSYNEQFF,TGTGCCAGCTCAGGAGCCGGCTCCTACAATGAGCAGTTCTTC
TRBJ2-2,18,.,TRBD2,TRBV20-1,CSATTSETYLWNTGELFF,TGCAGTGCTACGACTAGCGAGACGTACTTATGGAACACCGGGGAGCTGTTTTTT
TRBJ2-7,15,.,TRBD2,TRBV20-1,CSARVWLAGTYEQYF,TGCAGTGCTAGAGTATGGCTAGCGGGAACCTACGAGCAGTACTTC
TRBJ1-2,14,.,TRBD1,TRBV29-1,CSVETLQGADGYTF,TGCAGCGTTGAAACCCTACAGGGGGCGGATGGCTACACCTTC
TRBJ2-4,12,few,.,TRBV11-2,CASSSLGDIQYF,TGTGCCAGCAGCTCCCTTGGCGACATTCAGTACTTC
TRBJ1-2,15,many,TRBD1,TRBV28,CASSIRTGINYGYTF,TGTGCCAGCAGCATTAGGACAGGGATTAACTATGGCTACACCTTC